This T cell receptor beta chain is from a study of blood T cell repertoires in COVID-19. This CDR3 is 12 amino acids long. J gave up 8 bases and V 4 bases, and 7 bases lay outside the gene matches. CDR1 and CDR2 from the germline V gene are GTSNPN and SVGIG (reference sequence). Per the study methods: Reference gene primers were amplified, and this amplification served to estimate nucleated cell counts. The repertoire was sequenced with immunoSEQ multiplex PCR; TCRdb's copy has only in-frame clones and lacks some. The D gene and trimming were derived from the DNA, and the V and J assignments and clone size from that table. The table shows about 180,000 clones, with roughly 80% occurring only once.

The chain is built from TRBV30 and TRBJ1-2, with 7 bases fitting TRBD1. Source material: PBMCs or T cells enriched from blood (not recorded which). The TCR comes from a man aged 55-75 years who had been exposed to COVID-19. The chain's CDR3 is CAWNRGGRGYTF. In nucleotides, the CDR3 is TGTGCCTGGAACAGAGGGGGCAGAGGCTACACCTTC.